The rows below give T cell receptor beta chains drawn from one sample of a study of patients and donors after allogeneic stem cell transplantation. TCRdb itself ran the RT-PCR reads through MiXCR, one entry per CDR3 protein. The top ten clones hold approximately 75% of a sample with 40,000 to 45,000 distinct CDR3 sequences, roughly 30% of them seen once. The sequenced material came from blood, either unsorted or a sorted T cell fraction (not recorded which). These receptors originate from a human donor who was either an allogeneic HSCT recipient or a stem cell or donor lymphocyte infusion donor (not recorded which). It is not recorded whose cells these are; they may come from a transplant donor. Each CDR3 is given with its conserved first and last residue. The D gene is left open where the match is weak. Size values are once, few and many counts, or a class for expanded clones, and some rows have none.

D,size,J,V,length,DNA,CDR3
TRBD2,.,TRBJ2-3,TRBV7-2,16,TGTGCCAGCAGGGGAAAGCGGGAGGCTAGTACAGATACGCAGTATTTT,CASRGKREASTDTQYF
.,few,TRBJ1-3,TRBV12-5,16,TGTGCTAGTGGTTTGGGACAGGAGAACTCTGGAAACACCATATATTTT,CASGLGQENSGNTIYF
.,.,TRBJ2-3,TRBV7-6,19,TGTGCCAGCAGCTTAGTACCACACCTCGGCAGGTATCCCACAGATACGCAGTATTTT,CASSLVPHLGRYPTDTQYF
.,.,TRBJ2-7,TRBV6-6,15,TGTGCCAGCAGTTACTCGAACAGGCGCCCCTACGAGCAGTACTTC,CASSYSNRRPYEQYF
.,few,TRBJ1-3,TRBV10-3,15,TGTGCCATCAGGCAAGAGGGGGGAATTCGAAACACCATATATTTT,CAIRQEGGIRNTIYF
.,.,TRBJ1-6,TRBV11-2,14,TGTGCCAGCAGCTTAGAGGGGCAGTATTCACCCCTCCACTTT,CASSLEGQYSPLHF
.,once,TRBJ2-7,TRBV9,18,TGTGCCAGCAGCGTAGGCCCATTCAGCGGCAGAAGCTCCTACGAGCAGTACTTC,CASSVGPFSGRSSYEQYF
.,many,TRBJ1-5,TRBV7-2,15,TGTGCCAGCAGCTTAGCGGCGACAGAGAGGAAGCCCCAGCATTTT,CASSLAATERKPQHF
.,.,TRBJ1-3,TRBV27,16,TGTGCCAGCAGTAACCTCCCGGGGCGGTCTGGAAACACCATATATTTT,CASSNLPGRSGNTIYF
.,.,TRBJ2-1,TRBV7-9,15,TGTGCCAGCAGCCTTTACTCATTACCCTACAATGAGCAGTTCTTC,CASSLYSLPYNEQFF
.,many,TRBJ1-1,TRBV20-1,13,TGCAGTGCTAGTGAAGACGGGAACACTGAAGCTTTCTTT,CSASEDGNTEAFF
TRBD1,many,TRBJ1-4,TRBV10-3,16,TGTGCCATCAGTCGGACAGGGGAGGCTTTAGGTGAAAAACTGTTTTTT,CAISRTGEALGEKLFF
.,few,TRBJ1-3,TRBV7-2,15,TGTGCCAGCAGCTTAGCTGGCTACTCTGGAAACACCATATATTTT,CASSLAGYSGNTIYF
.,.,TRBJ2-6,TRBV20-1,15,TGCAGTGCTAGTGGGGGTCGCTCTGGGGCCAACGTCCTGACTTTC,CSASGGRSGANVLTF
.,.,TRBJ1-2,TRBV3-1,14,TGTGCCAGCAGCCAAGATTACAGGGACTATGGCTACACCTTC,CASSQDYRDYGYTF
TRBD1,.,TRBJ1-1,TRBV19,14,TGTGCCAGTAGTACAGGGGGCAAGAACACTGAAGCTTTCTTT,CASSTGGKNTEAFF
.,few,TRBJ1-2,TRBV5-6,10,TGTGCCAGCAGCCTTCTAGGCTACACCTTC,CASSLLGYTF